Below, 18 T cell receptor beta chains from the same sample are listed, as sequenced in a study of blood T cell repertoires in COVID-19. Some clones are missing from TCRdb's copy, which holds only in-frame ones; the method was immunoSEQ multiplex PCR. The repertoire holds about 160,000 clones, with approximately 86% as singletons. The sample comprised peripheral blood. These receptors originate from a man aged 50 to 59 with active or convalescent COVID-19.

The rearrangement links TRBV5-1 to TRBJ1-5; weak D call: TRBD1 (6 bases). The CDR3 length is 14 residues. Per the germline V gene, CDR1 is SGHRS and CDR2 is YFSETQ. Deletions cut 0 bases from V and 3 bases from J, with 7 bases between. Here the CDR3 DNA reads TGCGCCAGCAGCTTGGGGGACAACAATCAGCCCCAGCATTTT. This translates into CASSLGDNNQPQHF.

This clone was seen ten or more times. This chain links TRBV2 with TRBJ1-6; D is uncertain. CDR1 is SNHLY, CDR2 FYNNEI, per germline. The CDR3 extends over 13 amino acids. With 2 bases removed from V and 8 bases from J, the gap between germline ends came to 7 bases. The CDR3 DNA follows: TGTGCCAGCAGTGAAACGACTCATTCACCCCTCCACTTT. Translation gives CASSETTHSPLHF.

This chain joins TRBV19 and TRBJ1-2; tentative D call: TRBD1 (5 bases). Germline-derived CDR1 and CDR2 are LNHDA and SQIVND (reference sequence). V was cut by 2 bases and J by 1 base, with 8 bases left in between. The CDR3 has 14 residues. The CDR3 bases are TGTGCCAGTAGTATAAGACAGCTTAACTATGGCTACACCTTC. It translates to CASSIRQLNYGYTF.

This chain links TRBV9 with TRBJ2-1; 11 nucleotides line up with TRBD2. V lost 0 bases to trimming and J lost 9 bases; unmatched junction nucleotides: 5. Germline CDR1 reads SGDLS; CDR2 reads YYNGEE. The CDR3 sequence is 15 residues long. CDR3 nucleotide sequence: TGTGCCAGCAGCGTAGAGTCCGGGACTAGCGGTGAGCAGTTCTTC. It is translated as CASSVESGTSGEQFF.

The chain is built from TRBV3-1 (or the pseudogene TRBV3-2) and TRBJ1-2; D might be TRBD1 (5 bases). The germline V and J ends were trimmed by 1 base and 12 bases, with 9 bases remaining between them. The CDR3 is 11 amino acids. Germline-derived CDR1 and CDR2 are LGHDT and YNNKEL (reference sequence). CDR3 coding DNA: TGTGCCAGCAGCCAAGCGCAGGGCCACACCTTC. This gives the protein CASSQAQGHTF.

V and J are TRBV24-1 and TRBJ1-2; 8 positions agree with TRBD1. The CDR3 length is 16 residues. Germline lookup yields CDR1 KGHDR and CDR2 SFDVKD. Trimming took 4 bases from V and 4 from J; bases not matched to a gene: 10. In nucleotides, the CDR3 is TGTGCCACCAGTGACGTACAGGGGGATGTGATCTATGGCTACACCTTC. It is translated as CATSDVQGDVIYGYTF.

The chain combines TRBV5-4 with TRBJ1-2, with D unclear. The V gene lost 4 bases and the J gene lost 7 bases, with 23 bases spanning the gap. The germline gives CDR1 SGHNT, CDR2 YYREEE (reference sequence). The CDR3 length is 16 residues. In DNA, the CDR3 is TGTGCCAGCAGCCTAACTACGACCTCCACGGCGAGTGGCTACACCTTC. Translated: CASSLTTTSTASGYTF. Full variable domain (remainder filled in from reference TRBV5-4 and TRBJ1-2): ETGVTQSPTHLIKTRGQQVTLRCSSQSGHNTVSWYQQALGQGPQFIFQYYREEENGRGNFPPRFSGLQFPNYSSELNVNALELDDSALYLCASSLTTTSTASGYTFGSGTRLTVV.

The chain couples TRBV2 to TRBJ2-7; D is possibly TRBD1 (6 bases). From germline, CDR1 is SNHLY and CDR2 FYNNEI. Trimming cost V 5 bases and J 3 bases, with 8 bases left between them. The CDR3 contains 12 residues. CDR3 residues: CASSWTVYEQYF. The CDR3 DNA follows: TGTGCCAGCAGTTGGACAGTCTACGAGCAGTACTTC.

V and J are TRBV19 and TRBJ1-2; 7 positions agree with TRBD1. The ends lost 4 bases at V and 8 bases at J; junction bases unmatched: 7. Germline lookup yields CDR1 LNHDA and CDR2 SQIVND (reference sequence). This CDR3 region has 13 residues. For the CDR3, the DNA is TGTGCCAGTAGTACGGGACAGCCGAGAGGCTACACCTTC. This translates into CASSTGQPRGYTF.

The gene calls are TRBV10-3 and TRBJ2-5; maybe TRBD2 (5 bases). The CDR3 length is 14 residues. Germline V gene data show CDR1 as ENHRY and CDR2 as SYGVKD. The ends were cut back, 4 bases at V and 0 bases at J, with 9 bases in the middle. The CDR3: CAISVAGNQETQYF. The CDR3 DNA reads TGTGCCATCAGTGTCGCGGGCAACCAAGAGACCCAGTACTTC.

This clone was picked up one time. V and J are TRBV7-2 and TRBJ1-5; D is unclear. Germline V gene data show CDR1 as SGHTA and CDR2 as FQGNSA. Between the trimmed V and J ends, which lost 1 base and 7 bases, there was a span of 14 bases. The CDR3 runs 15 residues. The CDR3 reads CASSLGTVGNQPQHF. The CDR3 nucleotides read TGTGCCAGCAGCTTAGGGACGGTCGGGAACCAGCCCCAGCATTTT.

The rearrangement joins TRBV4-3 to TRBJ2-7, with a possible D match to TRBD2 (5 bases). CDR3 size: 13 residues. V was trimmed by 2 bases and J by 4 bases, leaving 9 bases between them. Per the germline V gene, CDR1 is LGHNA and CDR2 is YSLEER. The CDR3 nucleotides read TGCGCCAGCAGCCAACAACTAGTTTACGAGCAGTACTTC. The encoded protein is CASSQQLVYEQYF.

This rearrangement joins TRBV29-1 to TRBJ2-7; TRBD2 matches 13 bases. CDR3 length: 17 residues. Germline values: CDR1 SQVTM, CDR2 ANQGSEA. J was trimmed by 0 bases and V by 7 bases; bases with no gene match: 12. The CDR3 DNA reads TGCAGCGCCGGGAGGACTAGCGGGGGCCTTAGCTCCTACGAGCAGTACTTC. Its translation: CSAGRTSGGLSSYEQYF.

The chain links TRBV4-2 to TRBJ2-5; possible D gene TRBD2, 6 bases. Germline V CDR1 and CDR2: LGHNA, YNFKEQ. The CDR3 is made up of 15 amino acids. V was cut by 3 bases and J by 5 bases, with 16 bases left in between. DNA for the CDR3: TGTGCCAGCAGCCAGGGTAGACTAGTTAGGGAGACCCAGTACTTC. It translates to CASSQGRLVRETQYF.

The rearrangement links TRBV6-6 to TRBJ2-1, with D tentatively TRBD2 (6 bases). The germline CDR1 and CDR2 sequences are MNHNY and SVGAGI (reference sequence). This CDR3 is built from 15 residues. V dropped 3 bases and J dropped 6 bases, with 15 bases sitting between them. The CDR3 loop reads CASSYPGEGSNEQFF. In DNA, the CDR3 is TGTGCCAGCAGTTATCCGGGAGAGGGTTCCAATGAGCAGTTCTTC.

The V and J genes are TRBV7-9 and TRBJ2-1; TRBD2 matches 10 bases. Germline-derived CDR1 and CDR2 are SEHNR and FQNEAQ (reference sequence). The CDR3 has 19 residues. The trim removed 5 bases at V and 8 bases at J, leaving 21 bases unmatched. CDR3 DNA: TGTGCCAGCAGCCTGTGGACAGGGACAGAGCGGGAGGGCCGGGATGAGCAGTTCTTC. Translated, it gives CASSLWTGTEREGRDEQFF.

V and J are TRBV21-1 and TRBJ1-3; TRBD1 was called by the table and not checked on the DNA. TRBV21-1 is annotated as a pseudogene. CDR3 length: 15 amino acids. The CDR3 coding sequence is TGTGCCAGCAGCCCCCCAGACAGCTCTGGAAACACCATATATTTT. It codes for CASSPPDSSGNTIYF.

In this sample, this clone turned up a few times. J is TRBJ1-4 and V is TRBV9; D may be TRBD1 (6 bases). This CDR3 has 16 amino acids. Per germline, CDR1 SGDLS and CDR2 YYNGEE. Trimming stripped 0 bases from V and 2 bases from J, with 11 bases between. DNA for the CDR3: TGTGCCAGCAGCGTAGCCGCAGGGGCCACTAATGAAAAACTGTTTTTT. Translating gives CASSVAAGATNEKLFF.